This T cell receptor beta chain emerged from a study of blood T cell repertoires in COVID-19. About the study: The United States, Italy and Spain provided the acute and convalescent COVID-19 samples. Nucleic acid was either cDNA or gDNA, and it came from T cells, B-cell-depleted T cells, or PBMCs.

Per the study methods: Amplifying reference gene primers gave estimates of nucleated cell counts. The table came from immunoSEQ multiplex PCR; TCRdb's copy has only in-frame clones and leaves some out. V and J calls and clone size are those listed in that table; D and trimming were worked out from the DNA. Of about 250,000 clones listed, 89% were seen once; the top ten hold roughly 4.8%. Germline values: CDR1 SGHDT, CDR2 YYEEEE. Trimming took 2 bases from V and 2 from J, leaving 8 bases between them. The CDR3 sequence is 14 residues long. Sequencing input: peripheral blood. The rearrangement uses TRBV5-6 and TRBJ1-3; the D is unclear. This sequence originates from a woman between 40 and 55 years old who had recovered from COVID-19. The DNA for the CDR3 is TGTGCCAGCAGCTTCGAGGGAACTGGAAACACCATATATTTT. Translating gives CASSFEGTGNTIYF. The full variable domain, with the rest looked up from reference TRBV5-6 and TRBJ1-3, is DAGVTQSPTHLIKTRGQQVTLRCSPKSGHDTVSWYQQALGQGPQFIFQYYEEEERQRGNFPDRFSGHQFPNYSSELNVNALLLGDSALYLCASSFEGTGNTIYFGEGSWLTVV.